The present entry profiles one T cell receptor (beta chain) with its context. What it binds is unknown. The sample belongs to a study of beta chain features in type 1 diabetes. Background on the study: Healthy donors and patients showed comparable age, gender and cell yields. Study-wide results and limits: Here, the possible influence of HLA type (on TCRB rearrangement) remained unresolved. Shortening of TCRB CDR3s, moderate but significant, appeared in all four CD4+ subsets of Type 1 diabetes patients. For type 1 diabetes patients, VDJ junctions showed fewer insertions and more deletions.

The investigators reverse transcribed all of the isolated RNA, so they sequenced expressed TCRB transcripts. Sequencing of naive, central memory and regulatory T cell samples gave an average of about 3.7 million reads. Assay used: immunoSEQ multiplex PCR; TCRdb lists only in-frame clones, some missing. The repertoire holds 640,000 or so clones, with roughly an eighth as singletons. The clonotype comes from a man aged 18-30 years with type 1 diabetes. The sample consisted of naive CD4+ T cells from blood.

The CDR3 DNA sequence: TGTGCCAGCAGTGAAGGGAGCGCGGGCACAGATACGCAGTATTTT. Its translation is CASSEGSAGTDTQYF. The chain combines TRBV2 with TRBJ2-3, with D uncertain. In germline, CDR1 is SNHLY, CDR2 FYNNEI. V lost 1 base to trimming and J lost 1 base, with 9 bases between them. The CDR3 is 15 residues long.